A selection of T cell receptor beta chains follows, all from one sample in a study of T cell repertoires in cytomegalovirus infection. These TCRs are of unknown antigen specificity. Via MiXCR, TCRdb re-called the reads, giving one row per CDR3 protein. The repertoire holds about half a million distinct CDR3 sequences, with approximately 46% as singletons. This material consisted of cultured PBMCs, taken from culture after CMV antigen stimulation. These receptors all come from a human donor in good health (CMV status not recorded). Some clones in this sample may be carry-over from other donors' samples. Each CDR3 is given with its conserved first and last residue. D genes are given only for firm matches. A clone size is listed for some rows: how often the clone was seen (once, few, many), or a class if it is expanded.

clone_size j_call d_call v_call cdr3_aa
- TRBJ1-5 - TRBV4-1 CASSQTGAEDQPQHF
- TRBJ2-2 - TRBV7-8 CASSGGSNTGELFF
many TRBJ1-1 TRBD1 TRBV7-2 CASSWPGQSDGRMNTEAFF
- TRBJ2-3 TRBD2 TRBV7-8 CASSKSKEVTSVPDTQYF
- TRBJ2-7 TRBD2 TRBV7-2 CASSWGSGGELYEQYF
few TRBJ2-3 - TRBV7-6 CASSPGAGNTDTQYF
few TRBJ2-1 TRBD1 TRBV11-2 CASSWGTGGYNEQFF
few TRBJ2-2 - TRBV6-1 CASSERAFMMNTGELFF
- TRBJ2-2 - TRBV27 CASSGSGAVTGELFF
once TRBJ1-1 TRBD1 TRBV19 CASNRDRGRDTEAFF
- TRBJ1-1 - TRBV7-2 CASSLGQLAHSTEAFF
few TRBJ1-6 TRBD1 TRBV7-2 CASSPRAGGSSPLHF
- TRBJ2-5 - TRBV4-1 CASSQGPFLAADPQETQYF
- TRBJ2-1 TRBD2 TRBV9 CASSVGGGVGNEQFF
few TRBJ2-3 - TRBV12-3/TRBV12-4 CASSLTQGRGWYF
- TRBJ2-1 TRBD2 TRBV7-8 CASSLRQREAYNEQFF
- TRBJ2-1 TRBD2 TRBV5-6 CASSFRPGLAGGQFF
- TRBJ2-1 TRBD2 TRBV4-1 CASSQGLAGVINEQFF
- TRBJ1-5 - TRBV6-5 CASSLQGSRQPQHF
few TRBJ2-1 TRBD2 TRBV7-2 CASSLAGGTASNEQFF
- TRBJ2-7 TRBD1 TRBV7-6 CASSLAVTGGSYEQYF
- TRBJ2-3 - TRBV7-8 CASSSFSDTQYF
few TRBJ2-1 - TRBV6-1 CASSGRVAGDEQFF
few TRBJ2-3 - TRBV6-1 CASRDTMNTDTQYF
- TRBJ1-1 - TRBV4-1 CASSRYTSGNTEAFF
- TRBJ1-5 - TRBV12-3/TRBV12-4 CASRPNLVRDINQPQHF
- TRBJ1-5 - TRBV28 CASRVGSVGNQPQHF
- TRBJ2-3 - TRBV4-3 CASSQDRYTDTQYF
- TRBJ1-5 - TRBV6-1 CASILRFGSNQPQHF
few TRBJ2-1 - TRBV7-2 CASSLPGSVFRNEQFF
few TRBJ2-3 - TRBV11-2 CASSLGPSVFKTDTQYF
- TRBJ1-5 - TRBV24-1 CATSGAGGGSNQPQHF
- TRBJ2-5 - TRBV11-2 CASSLDFGETQYF
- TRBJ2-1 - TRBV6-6 CASRKGIRRDEQFF
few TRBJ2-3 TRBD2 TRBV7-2 CASSTSGGTDTQYF
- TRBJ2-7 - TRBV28 CASSYEGGYEQYF
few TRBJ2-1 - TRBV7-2 CASSQAGEQFF
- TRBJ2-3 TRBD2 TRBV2 CASSEGLAGALSTDTQYF
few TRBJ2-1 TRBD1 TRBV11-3 CASSTGAQSSYNEQFF
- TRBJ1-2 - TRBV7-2 CASSLLGSYGYTF
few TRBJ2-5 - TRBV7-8 CASSLGGLRPGLETQYF
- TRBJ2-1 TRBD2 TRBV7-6 CASSPRGTSGGLNNEQFF
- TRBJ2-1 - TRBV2 CASSVGGWEQFF
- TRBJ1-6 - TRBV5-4 CASSREQSSYNSPLHF
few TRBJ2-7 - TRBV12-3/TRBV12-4 CASSLVGTNTYEQYF
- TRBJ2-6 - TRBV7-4 CASSFRDSSGANVLTF
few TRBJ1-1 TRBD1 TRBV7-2 CASSTDREFEAFF
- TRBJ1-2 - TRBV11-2 CASSLVLRFGSTKRNYGYTF
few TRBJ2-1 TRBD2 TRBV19 CASSSGLAGEFRVNEQFF
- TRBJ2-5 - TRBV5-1 CASSRQGQEETQYF
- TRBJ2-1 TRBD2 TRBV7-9 CASSLYTSGGVVNEQFF
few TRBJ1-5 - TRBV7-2 CASSTGTDSNQPQHF
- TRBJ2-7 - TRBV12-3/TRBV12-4 CASTPSGSYEQYF
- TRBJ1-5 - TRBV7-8 CASSLDVVGHSNQPQHF
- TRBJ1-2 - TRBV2 CASSEVQVWGANYGYTF
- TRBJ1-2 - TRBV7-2 CASSLAADGYGYTF
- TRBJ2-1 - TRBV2 CASRGLALNEQFF
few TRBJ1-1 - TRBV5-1 CASSLEFFGDTEAFF
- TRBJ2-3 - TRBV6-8 CASSGLGGRDTQYF